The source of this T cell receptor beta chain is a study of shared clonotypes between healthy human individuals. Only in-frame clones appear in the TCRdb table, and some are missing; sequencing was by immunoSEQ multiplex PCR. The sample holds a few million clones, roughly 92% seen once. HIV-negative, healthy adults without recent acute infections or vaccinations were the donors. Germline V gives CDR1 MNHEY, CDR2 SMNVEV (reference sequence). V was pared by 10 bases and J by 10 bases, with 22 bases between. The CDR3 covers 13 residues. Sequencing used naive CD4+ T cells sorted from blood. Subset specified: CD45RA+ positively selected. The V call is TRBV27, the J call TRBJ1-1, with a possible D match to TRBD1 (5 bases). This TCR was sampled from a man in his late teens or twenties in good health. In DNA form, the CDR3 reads TGTGCCATTCCCTCGAGGGACCTCGACGTAGCTTTCTTT. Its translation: CAIPSRDLDVAFF.